This T cell receptor beta chain derives from a study of T-cell reconstitution after alpha-beta-depleted transplantation in children. Library preparation (for TCRbeta) was performed with unique molecular identifiers. TCRdb re-called the PCR reads with MiXCR, one entry per CDR3 protein. Of 450,000 to 600,000 distinct CDR3 sequences in the sample, 10% to 13% were seen once. Per the germline V gene, CDR1 is SGHRS and CDR2 is YFSETQ. The CDR3 extends over 15 amino acids. V dropped 4 bases and J dropped 4; count of bases not matched to a gene: 7. Specimen: PBMCs, collected before TCRalphabeta/CD19-depleted stem cell transplant. The chain employs TRBV5-1 and TRBJ2-2; TRBD1 agrees at 7 bases. The sequence was obtained from a child aged 2 to 10 with inherited bone marrow failure, due to receive a stem cell transplant. The DNA for the CDR3 is TGCGCCAGCAGCCCAAACAGGGGACGCACCGGGGAGCTGTTTTTT. As protein: CASSPNRGRTGELFF.